Each of the 6 T cell receptor beta chains below was sequenced from the same sample in a study of T cell responses to AZD1222 COVID-19 vaccine. Profiling relied on immunoSEQ multiplex PCR, and the TCRdb table lists in-frame clones only, not all of them. Of around 160,000 clones detected, roughly nine tenths appear once; the ten largest clones hold 1% to 1.4%. Here the sequenced sample was peripheral blood, taken 28 days after the second AZD1222 dose. These receptors were obtained from an adult who received the AZD1222 COVID-19 vaccine.

J is TRBJ1-2 and V is TRBV29-1, with unresolved D. The length of the CDR3 is 11 residues. Germline V lookup: CDR1 SQVTM, CDR2 ANQGSEA. The germline V and J ends were trimmed by 4 bases and 4 bases, with 7 bases remaining between them. The CDR3 reads CSVGSPYGYTF. The CDR3 DNA reads TGCAGCGTTGGGAGCCCCTATGGCTACACCTTC.

V usage is TRBV27 and J usage is TRBJ1-4, with unresolved D. The CDR3 loop spans 14 amino acids. Germline-derived CDR1 and CDR2 are MNHEY and SMNVEV (reference sequence). V lost 3 bases and J 4 bases, leaving 9 bases between the germline ends. CDR3 coding DNA: TGTGCCAGCAGTTTCGGCAGGAATAATGAAAAACTGTTTTTT. Residues: CASSFGRNNEKLFF.

The genes are TRBV2 and TRBJ2-3; D remains unclear. V was clipped by 7 bases and J by 1 base, with 12 bases between them. Germline CDR1 reads SNHLY; CDR2 reads FYNNEI. This CDR3 region has 14 residues. For the CDR3, the DNA is TGTGCCAGCAAGACTCCGGTAGGCACAGATACGCAGTATTTT. Translation: CASKTPVGTDTQYF.

This clone occurred a few times. V usage is TRBV10-1 and J usage is TRBJ1-5, with D hard to call. Germline V CDR1 and CDR2: WNHNN, SYGVQD (reference sequence). The V gene lost 4 bases and the J gene lost 7 bases, with 14 bases spanning the gap. CDR3 size: 14 residues. The CDR3 DNA follows: TGCGCCAGCAGTGCAGGACGGCCGGACCAGCCCCAGCATTTT. It encodes CASSAGRPDQPQHF.

The V and J genes are TRBV7-9 and TRBJ1-1; TRBD1 might be the D (5 bases). Trimming took off 3 bases at V and 4 bases at J, with 9 bases between the two ends. CDR1 SEHNR and CDR2 FQNEAQ come from the germline V gene (reference sequence). The CDR3 is 13 residues long. The CDR3 sequence: CASSFGTSTEAFF. CDR3 nucleotides: TGTGCCAGCAGCTTCGGGACGAGCACTGAAGCTTTCTTT.

The rearrangement joins TRBV15 to TRBJ2-1; D may be TRBD1 or TRBD2 (6 bases each). This CDR3 is built from 19 residues. Per the germline V gene, CDR1 is LNHNV and CDR2 is YYDKDF (reference sequence). V lost 1 base and J 0 bases, leaving 19 bases between the germline ends. The CDR3 reads CATSRGGAVRKSSYNEQFF. CDR3 sequence (DNA): TGTGCCACCAGCAGAGGGGGGGCAGTACGTAAGAGCTCCTACAATGAGCAGTTCTTC. Using reference TRBV15 and TRBJ2-1 for the parts outside the CDR3, the full variable domain is DAMVIQNPRYQVTQFGKPVTLSCSQTLNHNVMYWYQQKSSQAPKLLFHYYDKDFNNEADTPDNFQSRRPNTSFCFLDIRSPGLGDTAMYLCATSRGGAVRKSSYNEQFFGPGTRLTVL.